This T cell receptor beta chain stems from a study of T cell responses to AZD1222 COVID-19 vaccine. On the study more broadly: Pooling of second doses given at about 4 or about 12 weeks was done. Study-wide findings and caveats: Samples come after the peak T cell response, not at day 14. Donor demographics were predominantly white British with a female majority; clonal diversity may be underestimated. Just a handful of AZD1222 recipients tested seropositive at baseline.

The CDR3 totals 11 residues. Germline V CDR1 and CDR2: WNHNN, SYGVQD (reference sequence). V was cut by 2 bases and J by 7 bases, with 2 bases left in between. Produced via immunoSEQ multiplex PCR; TCRdb's table is partial and in-frame only. The sample records some 120,000 clones, 87% being singletons. In the case of this clone: Its cognate antigen is unknown.

This TCR came from an adult in good health. The sequencing here drew on peripheral blood, taken on day 0 of AZD1222 vaccination. The chain links TRBV10-1 to TRBJ1-4; D unclear. CDR3 coding DNA: TGCGCCAGCAGTGAGGGTGAAAAACTGTTTTTT. Protein product: CASSEGEKLFF.